Detailed here is one TCR beta chain. What it recognizes is unknown. The method was immunoSEQ multiplex PCR; TCRdb's version includes in-frame clones alone and lacks a portion of them. The repertoire holds 150,000 to 200,000 clones, about 90% seen once, with roughly 4.4% in the top ten. V was trimmed by 3 bases and J by 7 bases, leaving 7 bases between them. The V gene's germline CDR1 is SGHNT and CDR2 YENEEA. The CDR3 consists of 13 residues. This record belongs to a study of T cell responses to AZD1222 COVID-19 vaccine. Study-level points and caveats: The donor cohort was predominantly white British with a female majority, and clonal diversity may have been underestimated. Baseline antibody screening turned up just a handful of seropositive AZD1222 recipients. With dominance at 160-218 and 743-854, vaccine-associated CD4 TCRs spanned spike.

The receptor comes from an adult in good health. Sequencing was performed on peripheral blood, taken on day 0 of MenACWY control vaccination. V and J are TRBV11-3 and TRBJ1-6; D gene uncertain. CDR3 DNA sequence: TGTGCCAGCAGCTTGGGCCCAAATTCACCCCTCCACTTT. The encoded protein is CASSLGPNSPLHF.